Shown below are 16 T cell receptor beta chains from a single sample sequenced in a study of T cells after yellow fever vaccination. TCRdb fed the 5' RACE reads into MiXCR, producing one record per CDR3 protein. The sample lists 350,000 to 450,000 distinct CDR3 sequences, around 6.5% occurring once. Sequenced here: PBMCs, sampled 5 days after the yellow fever booster vaccination. The receptors shown here come from a man aged 25 to 45 who received the YFV17D yellow fever vaccine.

There are many counts of this clonotype. The chain combines TRBV5-4 with TRBJ2-4; 7 bases are shared with TRBD2. This CDR3 has 14 amino acids. CDR1 is SGHNT, CDR2 YYREEE, per germline (reference sequence). With V trimmed by 4 bases and J by 1 base, 2 bases remained unmatched. The CDR3, as DNA: TGTGCCAGCAGCGGGGAGGGGGCCAAAAACATTCAGTACTTC. This gives the protein CASSGEGAKNIQYF.

The table lists this clonotype with a few counts. This CDR3 is CSAMTSGPTNTGELFF. CDR3 coding DNA: TGCAGCGCAATGACTAGCGGGCCGACGAACACCGGGGAGCTGTTTTTT. The J gene is TRBJ2-2, the V gene TRBV29-1, with 10 bases fitting TRBD2. The V segment lost 7 bases and the J segment 0 bases; nucleotides outside the gene matches: 8. There are 16 residues in the CDR3. Germline V gene sequence: CDR1 SQVTM, CDR2 ANQGSEA.

This clonotype was seen repeatedly, ten times or more. The chain joins TRBV15 to TRBJ2-4; no clear D. The CDR3 runs to 14 residues. Germline V lookup: CDR1 LNHNV, CDR2 YYDKDF (reference sequence). V was clipped by 0 bases and J by 10 bases, with 13 bases between them. The CDR3 region has the DNA TGTGCCACCAGCAGAGATAAGGGCGCGCTAATTCAGTACTTC. Its translation: CATSRDKGALIQYF.

The V and J genes are TRBV19 and TRBJ2-5; D is unclear. The germline gives CDR1 LNHDA, CDR2 SQIVND (reference sequence). Trimming removed 8 bases from V and 5 bases from J, with 15 bases in between. This CDR3 is 13 amino acids long. CDR3 loop: CASADLLGETQYF. The CDR3 DNA sequence: TGTGCCAGTGCTGATCTGTTGGGGGAGACCCAGTACTTC. The variable domain in full, completed from reference TRBV19 and TRBJ2-5, reads DGGITQSPKYLFRKEGQNVTLSCEQNLNHDAMYWYRQDPGQGLRLIYYSQIVNDFQKGDIAEGYSVSREKKESFPLTVTSAQKNPTAFYLCASADLLGETQYFGPGTRLLVL.

For this clonotype: This could be a read error, since a much larger clone is one nucleotide away. The rearrangement uses TRBV14 and TRBJ2-3; the D gene is possibly TRBD2 (6 bases). CDR3 length equals 12 residues. CDR1 is SGHDN and CDR2 is FVKESK in the germline V gene. CDR3 nucleotides: TGTGCCAGCGGCCAAGAGGGGAGGCCCCCGCATTTT. Translation gives CASGQEGRPPHF. The full variable domain, its missing parts supplied by reference TRBV14 and TRBJ2-3, is EAGVTQFPSHSVIEKGQTVTLRCDPISGHDNLYWYRRVMGKEIKFLLHFVKESKQDESGMPNNRFLAERTGGTYSTLKVQPAELEDSGVYFCASGQEGRPPHFGPGTRLTVL.

The chain is built from TRBV20-1 and TRBJ2-5; D not resolved. From germline, CDR1 is DFQATT and CDR2 SNEGSKA (reference sequence). V dropped 4 bases and J dropped 0 bases, with 12 bases sitting between them. This CDR3 is 14 amino acids long. The CDR3 sequence is CSATRSVNQETQYF. The DNA for the CDR3 is TGCAGTGCTACCCGTTCAGTAAACCAAGAGACCCAGTACTTC.

This clonotype was found many times. CDR3 loop: CASSPNPTRGETQYF. The CDR3 nucleotides are TGTGCCAGCAGCCCAAACCCGACAAGGGGAGAGACCCAGTACTTC. The rearrangement uses TRBV5-6 and TRBJ2-5; D is possibly TRBD1 (5 bases). Germline V gives CDR1 SGHDT, CDR2 YYEEEE. The germline V and J ends were trimmed by 4 bases and 4 bases, with 17 bases remaining between them. The CDR3 length is 15 residues.

This clonotype was found many times. This sequence joins TRBV5-1 and TRBJ2-7, with 7 nucleotides matching TRBD1. V shed 0 bases and J 2 bases; nucleotides not matched to a gene: 8. The germline gives CDR1 SGHRS, CDR2 YFSETQ. This CDR3 is built from 16 residues. The chain's CDR3 is CASSLVGGGDTYEQYF. The CDR3 coding sequence is TGCGCCAGCAGCTTGGTAGGGGGCGGTGATACCTACGAGCAGTACTTC.

This clonotype has ten or more counts. This chain joins TRBV5-6 and TRBJ2-4; D remains unclear. Germline assignment: CDR1 SGHDT and CDR2 YYEEEE. The V end was cut by 0 bases, the J end by 3 bases, with 4 bases between. CDR3 length equals 13 residues. The CDR3 reads CASSLVDKNIQYF. The CDR3 bases are TGTGCCAGCAGCTTGGTCGACAAAAACATTCAGTACTTC.

This clonotype was seen only once. One end of the junction fails to match germline, which may point to a read error. The chain combines TRBV20-1 with TRBJ2-5; D ambiguous. The CDR3 covers 16 residues. CDR1 is DFQATT and CDR2 is SNEGSKA in the germline V gene (reference sequence). The CDR3 DNA sequence: TGCTGTGCTCCACTCCCCTCCGCGGAGCTTGGGAATGGCCAGTACTTC. It codes for CCAPLPSAELGNGQYF.

V and J are TRBV11-2 and TRBJ2-1; 12 nucleotides align to TRBD2. Germline assignment: CDR1 SGHAT and CDR2 FQNNGV. The CDR3 extends over 20 amino acids. Unmatched junction bases numbered 17, after V lost 5 bases and J lost 3 bases. Here the CDR3 DNA reads TGTGCCAGCAGCGATCAACCGGGACTAGCGGGTTCACTTCTCTACAATGAGCAGTTCTTC. Its translation: CASSDQPGLAGSLLYNEQFF.

This clonotype was detected a few times. V and J are TRBV20-1 and TRBJ2-7; 13 bases are shared with TRBD2. Germline V lookup: CDR1 DFQATT, CDR2 SNEGSKA (reference sequence). Losses at the gene ends were 5 bases for V and 0 bases for J; bases not matched to a gene: 4. This CDR3 is built from 15 residues. CDR3 in amino acids: CSAWGLAGSSYEQYF. As DNA, the CDR3 is TGCAGTGCTTGGGGACTAGCGGGGAGCTCCTACGAGCAGTACTTC.

This clonotype was picked up a small number of times. The CDR3 region has the DNA TGCAGTGCTAGACAAAACTCGCCTTACAATGAGCAGTTCTTC. Protein: CSARQNSPYNEQFF. The chain carries TRBV20-1 and TRBJ2-1; no firm D call. This CDR3 spans 14 amino acids. Germline values: CDR1 DFQATT, CDR2 SNEGSKA (reference sequence). Trimming removed 2 bases from V and 4 bases from J, with 12 bases in between.

V usage is TRBV14 and J usage is TRBJ2-1; D perhaps matches TRBD2 (6 bases). The CDR3 is 16 amino acids. CDR1 and CDR2 from the germline V gene are SGHDN and FVKESK. The V gene lost 6 bases and the J gene lost 5 bases, with 20 bases spanning the gap. As DNA, the CDR3 is TGTGCCAGCAGTCTGCTAGCGTCGCGGGGACACAATGAGCAGTTCTTC. This encodes CASSLLASRGHNEQFF.

A few counts support this clonotype. The chain couples TRBV19 to TRBJ1-2; D unclear. CDR1 and CDR2 from the germline V gene are LNHDA and SQIVND (reference sequence). V was pared by 5 bases and J by 3 bases, with 7 bases between. The CDR3 contains 12 residues. This chain's CDR3 is CASSLADYGYTF. Written as DNA, the CDR3 is TGTGCCAGTAGTTTGGCGGACTATGGCTACACCTTC.

This clonotype was found many times. In DNA, the CDR3 is TGCAGTGCCCCGCGTACTAGCGGGAGAGTATACAATGAGCAGTTCTTC. Its protein product is CSAPRTSGRVYNEQFF. The chain employs TRBV20-1 and TRBJ2-1; 11 nucleotides match TRBD2. Trimming cost V 6 bases and J 4 bases; bases outside gene matches: 11. The germline V gene has CDR1 DFQATT and CDR2 SNEGSKA (reference sequence). The CDR3 loop spans 16 amino acids.